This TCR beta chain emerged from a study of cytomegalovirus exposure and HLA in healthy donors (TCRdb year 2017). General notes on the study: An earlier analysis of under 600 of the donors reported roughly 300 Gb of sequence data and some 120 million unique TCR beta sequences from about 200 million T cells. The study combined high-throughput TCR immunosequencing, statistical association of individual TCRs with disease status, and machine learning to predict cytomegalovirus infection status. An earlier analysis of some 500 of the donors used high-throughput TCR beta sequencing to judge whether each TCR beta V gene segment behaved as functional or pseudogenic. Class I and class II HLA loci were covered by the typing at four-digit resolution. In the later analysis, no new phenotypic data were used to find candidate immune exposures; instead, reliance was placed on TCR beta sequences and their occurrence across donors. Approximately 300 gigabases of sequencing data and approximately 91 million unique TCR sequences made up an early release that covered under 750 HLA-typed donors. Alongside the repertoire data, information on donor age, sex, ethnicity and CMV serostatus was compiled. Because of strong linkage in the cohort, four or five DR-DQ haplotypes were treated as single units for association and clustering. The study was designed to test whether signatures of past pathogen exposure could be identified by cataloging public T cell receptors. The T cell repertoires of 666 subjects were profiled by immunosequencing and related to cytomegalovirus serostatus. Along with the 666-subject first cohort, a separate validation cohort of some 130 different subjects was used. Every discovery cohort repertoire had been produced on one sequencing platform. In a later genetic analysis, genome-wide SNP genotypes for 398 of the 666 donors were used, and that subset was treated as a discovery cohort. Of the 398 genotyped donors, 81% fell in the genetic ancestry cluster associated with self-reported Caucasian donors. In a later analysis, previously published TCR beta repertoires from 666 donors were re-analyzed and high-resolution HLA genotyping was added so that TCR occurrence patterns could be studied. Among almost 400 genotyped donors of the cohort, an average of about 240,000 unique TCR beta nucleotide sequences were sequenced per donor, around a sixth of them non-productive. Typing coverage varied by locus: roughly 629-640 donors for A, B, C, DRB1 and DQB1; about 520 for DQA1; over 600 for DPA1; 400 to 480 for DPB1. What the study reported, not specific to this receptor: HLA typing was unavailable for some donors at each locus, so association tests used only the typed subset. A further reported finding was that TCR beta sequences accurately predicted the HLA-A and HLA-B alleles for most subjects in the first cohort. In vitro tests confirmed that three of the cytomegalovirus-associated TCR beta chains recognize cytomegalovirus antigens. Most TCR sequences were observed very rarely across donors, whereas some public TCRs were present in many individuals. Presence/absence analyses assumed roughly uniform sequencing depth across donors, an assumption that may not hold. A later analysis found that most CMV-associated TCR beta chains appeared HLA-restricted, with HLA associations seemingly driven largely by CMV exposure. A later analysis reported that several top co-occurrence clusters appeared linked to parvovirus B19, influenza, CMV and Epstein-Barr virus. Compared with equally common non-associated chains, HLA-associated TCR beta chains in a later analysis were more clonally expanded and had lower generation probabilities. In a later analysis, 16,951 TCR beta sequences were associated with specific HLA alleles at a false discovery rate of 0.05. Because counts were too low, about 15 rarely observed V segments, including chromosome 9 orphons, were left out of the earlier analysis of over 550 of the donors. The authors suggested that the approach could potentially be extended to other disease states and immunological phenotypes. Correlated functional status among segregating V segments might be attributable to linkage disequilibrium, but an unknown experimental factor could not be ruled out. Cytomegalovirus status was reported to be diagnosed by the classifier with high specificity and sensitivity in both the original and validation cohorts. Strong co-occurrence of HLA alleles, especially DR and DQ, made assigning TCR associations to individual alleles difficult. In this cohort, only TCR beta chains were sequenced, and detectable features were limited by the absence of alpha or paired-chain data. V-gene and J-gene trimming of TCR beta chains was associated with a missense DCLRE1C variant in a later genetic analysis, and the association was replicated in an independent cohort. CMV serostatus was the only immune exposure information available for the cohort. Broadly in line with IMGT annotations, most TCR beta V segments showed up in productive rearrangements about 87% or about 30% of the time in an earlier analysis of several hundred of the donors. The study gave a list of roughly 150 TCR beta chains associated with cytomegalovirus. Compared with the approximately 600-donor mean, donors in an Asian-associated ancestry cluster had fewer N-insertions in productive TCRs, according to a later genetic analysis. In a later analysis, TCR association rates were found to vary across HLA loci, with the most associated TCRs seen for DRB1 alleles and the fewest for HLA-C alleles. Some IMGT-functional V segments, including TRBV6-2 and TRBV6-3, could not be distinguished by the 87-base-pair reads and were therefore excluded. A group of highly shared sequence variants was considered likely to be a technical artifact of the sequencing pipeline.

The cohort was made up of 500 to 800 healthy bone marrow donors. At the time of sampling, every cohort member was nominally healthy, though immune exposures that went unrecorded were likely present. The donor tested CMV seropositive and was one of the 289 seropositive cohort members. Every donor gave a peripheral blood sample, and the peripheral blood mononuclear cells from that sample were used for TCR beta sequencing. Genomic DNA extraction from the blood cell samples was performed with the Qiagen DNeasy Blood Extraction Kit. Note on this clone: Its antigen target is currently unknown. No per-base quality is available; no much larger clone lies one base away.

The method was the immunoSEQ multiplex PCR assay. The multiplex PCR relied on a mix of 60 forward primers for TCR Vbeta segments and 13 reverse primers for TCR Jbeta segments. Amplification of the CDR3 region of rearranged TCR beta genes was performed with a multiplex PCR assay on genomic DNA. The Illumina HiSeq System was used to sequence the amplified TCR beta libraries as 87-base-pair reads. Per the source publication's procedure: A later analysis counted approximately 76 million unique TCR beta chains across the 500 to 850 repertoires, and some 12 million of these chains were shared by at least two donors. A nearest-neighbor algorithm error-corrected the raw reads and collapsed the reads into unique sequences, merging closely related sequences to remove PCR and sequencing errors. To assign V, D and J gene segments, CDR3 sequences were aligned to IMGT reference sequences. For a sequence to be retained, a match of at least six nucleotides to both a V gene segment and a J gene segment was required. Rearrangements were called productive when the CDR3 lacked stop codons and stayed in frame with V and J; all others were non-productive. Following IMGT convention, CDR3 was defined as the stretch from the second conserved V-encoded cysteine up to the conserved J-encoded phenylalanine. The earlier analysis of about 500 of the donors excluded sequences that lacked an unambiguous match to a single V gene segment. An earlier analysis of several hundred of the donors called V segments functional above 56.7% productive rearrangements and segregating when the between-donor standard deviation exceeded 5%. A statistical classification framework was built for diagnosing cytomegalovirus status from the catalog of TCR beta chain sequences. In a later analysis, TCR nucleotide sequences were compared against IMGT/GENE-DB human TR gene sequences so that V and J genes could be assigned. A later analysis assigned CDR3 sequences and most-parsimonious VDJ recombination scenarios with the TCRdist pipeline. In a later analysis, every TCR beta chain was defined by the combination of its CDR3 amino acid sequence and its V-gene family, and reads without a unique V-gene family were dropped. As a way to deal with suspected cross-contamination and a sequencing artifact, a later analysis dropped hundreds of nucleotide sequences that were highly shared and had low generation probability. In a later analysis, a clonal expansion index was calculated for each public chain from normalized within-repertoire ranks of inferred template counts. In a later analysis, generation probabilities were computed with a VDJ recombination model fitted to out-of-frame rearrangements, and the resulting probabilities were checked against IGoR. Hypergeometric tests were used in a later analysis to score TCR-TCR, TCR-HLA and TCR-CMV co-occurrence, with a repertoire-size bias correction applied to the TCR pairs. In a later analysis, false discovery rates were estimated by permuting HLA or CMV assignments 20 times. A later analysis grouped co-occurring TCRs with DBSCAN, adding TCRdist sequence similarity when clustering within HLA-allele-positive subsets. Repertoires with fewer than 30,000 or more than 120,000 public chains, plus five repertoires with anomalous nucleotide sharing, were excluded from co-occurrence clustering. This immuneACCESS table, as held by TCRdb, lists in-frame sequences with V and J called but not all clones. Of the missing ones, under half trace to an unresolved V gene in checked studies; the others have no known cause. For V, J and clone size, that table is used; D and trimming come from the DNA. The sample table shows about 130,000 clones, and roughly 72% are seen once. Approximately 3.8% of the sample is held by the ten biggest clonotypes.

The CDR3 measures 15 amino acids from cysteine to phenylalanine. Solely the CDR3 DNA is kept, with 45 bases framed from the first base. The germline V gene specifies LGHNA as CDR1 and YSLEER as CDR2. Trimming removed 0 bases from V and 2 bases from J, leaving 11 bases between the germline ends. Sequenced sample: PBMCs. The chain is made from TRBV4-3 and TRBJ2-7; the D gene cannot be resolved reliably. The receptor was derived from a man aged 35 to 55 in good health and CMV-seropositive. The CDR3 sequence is CASSQETGFTYEQYF. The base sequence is TGCGCCAGCAGCCAAGAAACCGGGTTCACCTACGAGCAGTACTTC.